These T cell receptor beta chains were read from a single sample in a study of OX40 agonist ivuxolimab in advanced cancers. TCRdb's table, derived via immunoSEQ multiplex PCR, lists solely in-frame clones and lacks some. This sample yields about 80,000 clones, of which 90% to 95% are seen a single time; about 0.32% belongs to the top ten. The material sequenced was CD4+ or CD8+ T cells sorted from blood, taken in a trial of the OX40 agonist ivuxolimab. The receptors stem from an adult with an advanced solid tumor such as melanoma, head and neck, liver or kidney cancer. CDR3s include the opening cysteine and the closing phenylalanine or tryptophan. D genes are given only for firm matches. The size entry is marked missing in some rows and otherwise reads once, few, many or a size class.

V gene,D gene,clone size,J gene,CDR3 DNA,CDR3 protein
TRBV4-3,-,-,TRBJ2-3,TGCGCCAGCAGCCAAGATCGCGGGGCAGGGTGGGCTATTTTT,CASSQDRGAGWAIF
TRBV9,-,few,TRBJ1-3,TGTGCCAGCAGCGTAACAGGGAGCTCTGGAAACACCATATATTTT,CASSVTGSSGNTIYF
TRBV28,TRBD2,-,TRBJ2-2,TGTGCCAGCAGTTTTTCGGGACTAGTGAGCGGGGAGCTGTTTTTT,CASSFSGLVSGELFF
TRBV5-1,-,-,TRBJ2-2,TGCGCCAGCAGCTTGGACACGGCGGGCACCGGGGAGCTGTTTTTT,CASSLDTAGTGELFF
TRBV10-1,-,-,TRBJ2-7,TGCGCCAGCAGTGAGTCGGGGGTGTACGGACCCGAGCAGTACTTC,CASSESGVYGPEQYF
TRBV7-6,-,-,TRBJ2-1,TGTGCCAGCAGCTTAGCGGGGGTCAATGAGCAGTTCTTC,CASSLAGVNEQFF
TRBV7-2,-,-,TRBJ2-5,TGTGCCAGCAGCCGAGGTGGGGCCCAAGAGACCCAGTACTTC,CASSRGGAQETQYF
TRBV5-1,-,-,TRBJ1-4,TGCGCCAGCAGCCTCAGTGGTGATAATGAAAAACTGTTTTTT,CASSLSGDNEKLFF
TRBV10-3,-,-,TRBJ1-2,TGTGCCATCAGTGAACAGATCTATGGCTACACCTTC,CAISEQIYGYTF
TRBV28,-,-,TRBJ1-5,TGTGCCAGCATTAGATCCGGCCAGTTCCTTAGCAATCAGCCCCAGCATTTT,CASIRSGQFLSNQPQHF
TRBV18,TRBD2,-,TRBJ2-2,TGTGCCAGCTCACAACTAGCGGGAGGGGCGAACACCGGGGAGCTGTTTTTT,CASSQLAGGANTGELFF
TRBV19,-,-,TRBJ2-3,TGTGCCAGTAGTATCAGTTCGGGGGGCACAGATACGCAGTATTTT,CASSISSGGTDTQYF
TRBV9,-,-,TRBJ2-3,TGTGCCAGCAGCGTAGAACAGGGTTTCGAAGATACGCAGTATTTT,CASSVEQGFEDTQYF
TRBV6-6,TRBD2,-,TRBJ2-5,TGTGCCAGCAGGTCTAGCGGGGGGGCGTGGGAGACCCAGTACTTC,CASRSSGGAWETQYF
TRBV29-1,TRBD1,few,TRBJ1-1,TGCAGCGTTGAGACAGGGTCAATGAACACTGAAGCTTTCTTT,CSVETGSMNTEAFF
TRBV18,-,once,TRBJ1-1,TGTGCCAGCTCACCAATATTACAATCGAACACTGAAGCTTTCTTT,CASSPILQSNTEAFF
TRBV11-2,-,once,TRBJ2-7,TGTGCCAGCAGCTCCCCCGTCGGGCAAATCTACGAGCAGTACTTC,CASSSPVGQIYEQYF
TRBV9,TRBD1,-,TRBJ1-2,TGTGCCAGCAGCCGGGACAGGGCCGGCTATGGCTACACCTTC,CASSRDRAGYGYTF
TRBV9,-,few,TRBJ2-3,TGTGCCAGCAGCGTTACGGGGGATGGCACAGATACGCAGTATTTT,CASSVTGDGTDTQYF
TRBV9,TRBD1,-,TRBJ1-2,TGTGCCAGCAGCGCGGCAGGGGGAAACTATGGCTACACCTTC,CASSAAGGNYGYTF
TRBV9,TRBD2,-,TRBJ2-3,TGTGCCAGCAGCCCGGGATCTAGCGGGGCCTCTGTAGCGCAGTATTTT,CASSPGSSGASVAQYF
TRBV7-8,-,-,TRBJ1-2,TGTGCCAGCAGCTTAGCTCGGCAGTATTATGGCTACACCTTC,CASSLARQYYGYTF
TRBV28,-,-,TRBJ1-3,TGTGCCAGCAGCCCGGGGACCGGCGTCCATGGAAACACCATATATTTT,CASSPGTGVHGNTIYF
TRBV9,-,few,TRBJ1-1,TGTGCCAGCAGCGTAGTAGGTCGCACTGAAGCTTTCTTT,CASSVVGRTEAFF
TRBV18,-,-,TRBJ2-3,TGTGCCAGCTCACCAAGGCAGGGGGGTACAGATACGCAGTATTTT,CASSPRQGGTDTQYF
TRBV5-1,-,-,TRBJ1-3,TGCGCCAGCAGCTTGGAAAACTCTGGAAACACCATATATTTT,CASSLENSGNTIYF
TRBV5-5,TRBD1,-,TRBJ1-5,TGTGCCAGCAGCTTACAGGGGGACAACAATCAGCCCCAGCATTTT,CASSLQGDNNQPQHF
TRBV5-8,-,-,TRBJ2-7,TGTGCCAGCAGCTTGAAAGGACGGGGCCGGGTCTACGAGCAGTACTTC,CASSLKGRGRVYEQYF
TRBV10-3,-,-,TRBJ2-5,TGTGCCATCAGTGAGAGTGGTGTGAGCCGAGAGACCCAGTACTTC,CAISESGVSRETQYF
TRBV29-1,-,-,TRBJ1-1,TGCAGCGTCCTCGGGGCAGGTCCCCTCATGAACACTGAAGCTTTCTTT,CSVLGAGPLMNTEAFF
TRBV7-8,-,-,TRBJ1-6,TGTGCCAGCAGCTTAGCGGGGGGGGCTTCACCCCTCCACTTT,CASSLAGGASPLHF
TRBV7-8,TRBD1,-,TRBJ1-2,TGTGCCAGCAGCTTAGGGGACAGGGGCTATGGCTACACCTTC,CASSLGDRGYGYTF
TRBV2,-,-,TRBJ2-2,TGTGCCAGCAGTACAGGGCCCGGGGAGCTGTTTTTT,CASSTGPGELFF
TRBV2,-,-,TRBJ2-7,TGTGCCAGCAGGGAGCGGGACAGCTACGAGCAGTACTTC,CASRERDSYEQYF
TRBV18,-,-,TRBJ2-5,TGTGCCAGCTCACCTTCCCTGCAAGAGACCCAGTACTTC,CASSPSLQETQYF